This T cell receptor (beta chain) appears in the sequencing data of a study of beta chain features in type 1 diabetes. Study background: Sorted cell examination encompassed about 110 million cells across all samples.

The investigators reverse transcribed all of the isolated RNA, so they sequenced expressed TCRB transcripts. About 3.4 million reads per sample on average were obtained from naive, central memory and regulatory T cell samples. TCRdb's copy holds only in-frame clones and misses some; the assay was immunoSEQ multiplex PCR. The repertoire consists of 200,000 to 300,000 clones, with roughly 70% occurring once and the leading ten covering around 0.05%. Markers CD45RO/CCR7/CD25/CD127/CD95/CD27 served to sort CD4+ naive, central memory, regulatory and stem cell-like memory cells. Trimming removed 5 bases from V and 5 bases from J, with 19 bases in between. The germline V gene has CDR1 LNHNV and CDR2 YYDKDF (reference sequence). The CDR3 runs 15 residues.

Sequencing used naive CD4+ T cells from blood. The V and J genes are TRBV15 and TRBJ2-7; TRBD1 is a possible D gene (5 bases). This TCR derives from a man in his thirties or forties in good health. This CDR3 is CATSGARAGIDEQYF. As DNA, the CDR3 is TGTGCCACCAGCGGAGCCAGGGCAGGGATAGACGAGCAGTACTTC.